This TCR beta chain was sequenced for a study of long-term antiretroviral therapy in people with HIV. Turning to the study itself: The earliest samples came from an era when ART typically awaited falling CD4 counts. Overall study findings and caveats: Controls had broader CDR3 length ranges than HIV repertoires did.

Researchers report immunoSEQ v3.0 was run at survey level. Sequencing used immunoSEQ multiplex PCR; TCRdb keeps in-frame clones, though not all of them. The sample shows around 36,000 clones, approximately 72% of them seen only once. Specimens retained roughly 1-11 million cryopreserved PBMC preceding DNA extraction. Turning to this clone: What it recognizes is unknown.

Germline CDR1 reads MDHEN; CDR2 reads SYDVKM. Trimming removed 4 bases from V and 0 bases from J, with 7 bases in between. The CDR3 is 14 amino acids. This TCR came from a man in his forties or fifties with HIV. Sequencing used unsorted PBMCs, obtained 3 years after starting antiretroviral therapy. V gene TRBV28 combines with J gene TRBJ1-3; D is undetermined. CDR3 in DNA: TGTGCCAGCAGTTCCCACAGCTCTGGAAACACCATATATTTT. Protein: CASSSHSSGNTIYF.